This TCR beta chain was captured in a study of tumor and adjacent non-tumor tissue in lung cancer. As for the study in general: On average, productive TCRbeta reads reached 4 million to 5 million per sample. Study-wide findings and caveats: Top 100 clones took a larger repertoire share in normal lung. Compared with tumor, normal lung showed significantly lower TCR diversity.

A modified ARM-PCR protocol with three rounds of nested PCR amplified TCRbeta. TCRdb recomputed calls from the multiplex PCR reads with MiXCR, one row per CDR3 protein. In the table there are 71,000 or so distinct CDR3 sequences, over 75% of which are singletons. This sample's RNA came from whole unsorted tissue. Between August and November 2014, newly diagnosed, chemotherapy-naive lung cancer patients underwent thoracic surgery in China. Germline CDR1 is SQVTM and CDR2 is ANQGSEA. The CDR3 has 15 amino acids. In its sample, this clonotype was seen a few times. What it binds is not known. At one boundary the junction diverges from the germline segment, which might be a read error.

The material sequenced was lung tumor tissue. V usage is TRBV29-1 and J usage is TRBJ2-7, with D possibly matching TRBD2 (6 bases). The sequence derives from a woman between 50 and 59 years old with non-small cell lung cancer. The CDR3 sequence: CSVEGGSGGGYEQHF. DNA of the CDR3: TGCAGCGTTGAGGGAGGATCAGGTGGTGGCTACGAGCAGCACTTC.